These 21 T cell receptor beta chains came from one sample sequenced in a study of CD8 T cells in Susac syndrome. The RNA, about 0.45 to 1 ug, was put through reverse transcription using random hexamers. TCRdb used MiXCR to reprocess the immunoSEQ multiplex PCR reads, holding one entry per CDR3 protein. The sample includes 200,000 to 300,000 distinct CDR3 sequences, 85% to 95% of them seen just once. What was sequenced was CD4+ T cells from PBMCs. These receptors all stem from a human donor with multiple sclerosis.

This chain joins TRBV5-1 and TRBJ2-1; 14 bases agree with TRBD2. With 4 bases clipped from V and 9 bases from J, the junction kept 3 bases outside the gene matches. The CDR3 is made up of 14 amino acids. CDR1 is SGHRS and CDR2 is YFSETQ in the germline V gene. The CDR3 DNA reads TGCGCCAGCAGCGAGGGACTAGCGGGAGTTGAGCAGTTCTTC. Its protein product is CASSEGLAGVEQFF.

CDR3 sequence: CASSLVGQDQETQYF. CDR3 in DNA: TGTGCCAGCAGCTTAGTGGGACAGGACCAAGAGACCCAGTACTTC. This chain connects TRBV7-8 to TRBJ2-5, with 8 bases aligning to TRBD1. This CDR3 is built from 15 residues. Germline V gene sequence: CDR1 SGHVS, CDR2 FQNEAQ. The V gene end was trimmed by 1 base and the J gene end by 0 bases; junction bases not matched to a gene: 1.

The chain carries TRBV12-3 or TRBV12-4 and TRBJ1-1; 7 bases line up with TRBD1. J lost 7 bases, V lost 5 bases, and 7 bases had no gene match. The CDR3 length is 13 residues. CDR3 nucleotide sequence: TGTGCCAGCAGTCCCGGGACAGCAAATGAAGCTTTCTTT. This encodes CASSPGTANEAFF.

This chain links TRBV6-1 with TRBJ2-2, with 10 bases that match TRBD1. This CDR3 region has 16 residues. CDR1 is MNHNS and CDR2 is SASEGT in the germline V gene. Trimming removed 4 bases from V and 5 bases from J; junction bases left unmatched: 7. The DNA for the CDR3 is TGTGCCAGCAGTGGCCGGGACAGGGGTCGTACCGGGGAGCTGTTTTTT. Translating gives CASSGRDRGRTGELFF.

V is TRBV6-5 and J is TRBJ1-2; D might be TRBD1 (6 bases). The CDR3 runs 14 residues. The V end was cut by 6 bases, the J end by 1 base, with 12 bases between. Germline V gives CDR1 MNHEY, CDR2 SVGAGI. CDR3 loop: CASRALGGNYGYTF. The CDR3 region has the DNA TGTGCCAGCAGGGCACTAGGGGGTAACTATGGCTACACCTTC.

J is TRBJ2-5 and V is TRBV6-5, with D hard to call. Germline V gives CDR1 MNHEY, CDR2 SVGAGI. The CDR3 is 10 amino acids. Trimming took 9 bases from V and 4 from J, leaving 6 bases between them. CDR3 coding DNA: TGTGCCAGTTGGGGAGAGACCCAGTACTTC. Translation: CASWGETQYF.

V usage is TRBV9 and J usage is TRBJ1-6, with D maybe TRBD1 (5 bases). V was cut by 4 bases and J by 7 bases, with 9 bases left in between. Germline lookup yields CDR1 SGDLS and CDR2 YYNGEE. The CDR3 runs 13 residues. The CDR3 DNA follows: TGTGCCAGCAGCCCCGGGACCAATTCACCCCTCCACTTT. It translates to CASSPGTNSPLHF.

The chain has TRBV4-1 and TRBJ2-7, with D tentatively TRBD2 (6 bases). CDR1 and CDR2 (germline): MGHRA, YSYEKL. The ends were cut back, 1 base at V and 6 bases at J, with 13 bases in the middle. The CDR3 contains 14 residues. The CDR3 DNA sequence: TGCGCCAGCAGCCAAGCAGATCCCGGGGGCGAGCAGTACTTC. Translated: CASSQADPGGEQYF.

The chain joins TRBV11-1 to TRBJ2-2, with TRBD1 matching 8 bases. Trimming removed 3 bases from V and 4 bases from J; junction bases left unmatched: 4. CDR3 length: 15 residues. Germline V CDR1 and CDR2: SGHAT, FQDESV (reference sequence). The CDR3 DNA follows: TGTGCCAGCAGCTTGGACAGGGTCGCCACCGGGGAGCTGTTTTTT. Its translation: CASSLDRVATGELFF.

This clonotype came up once. The chain uses TRBV6-4 and TRBJ1-1; 8 bases align to TRBD1. This CDR3 comprises 14 residues. Per the germline V gene, CDR1 is MRHNA and CDR2 is SNTAGT. With V trimmed by 6 bases and J by 4 bases, 7 bases remained unmatched. The CDR3 DNA is TGTGCCAGCAGCGCCACAGGGGGGGCCACTGAAGCTTTCTTT. This sequence encodes CASSATGGATEAFF.

The chain joins TRBV2 to TRBJ1-5; D is unclear. Germline V lookup: CDR1 SNHLY, CDR2 FYNNEI. Trimming took off 7 bases at V and 15 bases at J, with 16 bases between the two ends. This CDR3 contains 11 residues. CDR3 nucleotide sequence: TGTGCCAGCAAGTTTGACCGGACCTTGCATTTT. Its protein is CASKFDRTLHF. The full variable domain, with the rest looked up from reference TRBV2 and TRBJ1-5, is EPEVTQTPSHQVTQMGQEVILRCVPISNHLYFYWYRQILGQKVEFLVSFYNNEISEKSEIFDDQFSVERPDGSNFTLKIRSTKLEDSAMYFCASKFDRTLHFGDGTRLSIL.

The gene calls are TRBV18 and TRBJ2-7; D is possibly TRBD2 (6 bases). The CDR3 length is 14 residues. Germline loops: CDR1 KGHSH, CDR2 LQKENI. V dropped 3 bases and J dropped 3 bases, with 12 bases sitting between them. CDR3 protein: CASSPFPGSYEQYV. As DNA, the CDR3 is TGTGCCAGCTCACCCTTCCCCGGGAGCTACGAGCAGTACGTC.

The chain links TRBV7-2 to TRBJ2-2; no firm D call. This CDR3 region has 13 residues. The V and J ends lost 3 bases and 5 bases respectively, with 7 bases between them. Looked up from germline, CDR1 is SGHTA and CDR2 is FQGNSA. The CDR3 is CASSFTRTGELFF. CDR3 nucleotides: TGTGCCAGCAGCTTTACAAGGACCGGGGAGCTGTTTTTT.

The rearrangement joins TRBV12-3 or TRBV12-4 to TRBJ1-5; D is uncertain. CDR3 length equals 13 residues. Between the trimmed V and J ends, which lost 11 bases and 2 bases, there was a span of 13 bases. This chain's CDR3 is CARSSVCNQPQHF. The CDR3 region has the DNA TGTGCCCGATCGTCAGTCTGCAATCAGCCCCAGCATTTT.

The chain is built from TRBV10-3 and TRBJ1-5; D not resolved. The CDR3 extends over 12 amino acids. The germline gives CDR1 ENHRY, CDR2 SYGVKD. Trimming stripped 7 bases from V and 3 bases from J, with 7 bases between. This chain's CDR3 is CAIKQDNQPQHF. The CDR3 DNA is TGTGCCATCAAACAAGACAATCAGCCCCAGCATTTT.

The rearrangement links TRBV10-2 to TRBJ1-2; no definite D call. This CDR3 region has 12 residues. V was trimmed by 2 bases and J by 2 bases, leaving 3 bases between them. CDR1 and CDR2 (germline): WSHSY, SAAADI. CDR3 DNA sequence: TGCGCCAGCAGTGAGGACAACTATGGCTACACCTTC. This gives the protein CASSEDNYGYTF.

The chain employs TRBV12-3 or TRBV12-4 and TRBJ2-3; 10 bases match TRBD1. V gave up 2 bases and J gave up 0 bases; unmatched junction bases: 2. The CDR3 has 16 residues. In DNA, the CDR3 is TGTGCCAGCAGTTTAAGGACAGGGGGTAGCACAGATACGCAGTATTTT. This gives the protein CASSLRTGGSTDTQYF.

V is TRBV5-1 and J is TRBJ1-2, with D possibly being TRBD1 (5 bases). The germline V and J ends were trimmed by 0 bases and 2 bases, with 20 bases remaining between them. The CDR3 totals 18 residues. Germline values: CDR1 SGHRS, CDR2 YFSETQ. CDR3 residues: CASSLERARRGKNYGYTF. CDR3 DNA: TGCGCCAGCAGCTTGGAAAGGGCCCGGAGGGGCAAGAACTATGGCTACACCTTC.

V is TRBV20-1 and J is TRBJ1-1; D unclear. CDR1 DFQATT and CDR2 SNEGSKA come from the germline V gene (reference sequence). Trimming stripped 5 bases from V and 6 bases from J, with 10 bases between. The CDR3 has 11 amino acids. DNA of the CDR3: TGCAGTGCTCTCCGACATGCTGAAGCTTTCTTT. It codes for CSALRHAEAFF.

The chain joins TRBV2 to TRBJ1-2, with 9 bases lining up with TRBD1. The CDR3 contains 15 residues. Germline V lookup: CDR1 SNHLY, CDR2 FYNNEI. Unmatched junction bases numbered 9, after V lost 6 bases and J lost 4 bases. CDR3 sequence reads: CASSDTIQGAYGYTF. The CDR3 DNA reads as TGTGCCAGCAGCGATACTATACAGGGGGCCTATGGCTACACCTTC.

The rearrangement uses TRBV7-7 and TRBJ2-5; weak D call: TRBD1 (5 bases). The CDR3 totals 18 residues. Germline V lookup: CDR1 SSHAT, CDR2 FNYEAQ (reference sequence). V shed 5 bases and J shed 5 bases, with 27 bases lying between them. CDR3 region: CASSQIFSDRGLWETQYF. The CDR3 nucleotides read TGTGCCAGCAGCCAGATTTTCTCTGATAGGGGATTATGGGAGACCCAGTACTTC.